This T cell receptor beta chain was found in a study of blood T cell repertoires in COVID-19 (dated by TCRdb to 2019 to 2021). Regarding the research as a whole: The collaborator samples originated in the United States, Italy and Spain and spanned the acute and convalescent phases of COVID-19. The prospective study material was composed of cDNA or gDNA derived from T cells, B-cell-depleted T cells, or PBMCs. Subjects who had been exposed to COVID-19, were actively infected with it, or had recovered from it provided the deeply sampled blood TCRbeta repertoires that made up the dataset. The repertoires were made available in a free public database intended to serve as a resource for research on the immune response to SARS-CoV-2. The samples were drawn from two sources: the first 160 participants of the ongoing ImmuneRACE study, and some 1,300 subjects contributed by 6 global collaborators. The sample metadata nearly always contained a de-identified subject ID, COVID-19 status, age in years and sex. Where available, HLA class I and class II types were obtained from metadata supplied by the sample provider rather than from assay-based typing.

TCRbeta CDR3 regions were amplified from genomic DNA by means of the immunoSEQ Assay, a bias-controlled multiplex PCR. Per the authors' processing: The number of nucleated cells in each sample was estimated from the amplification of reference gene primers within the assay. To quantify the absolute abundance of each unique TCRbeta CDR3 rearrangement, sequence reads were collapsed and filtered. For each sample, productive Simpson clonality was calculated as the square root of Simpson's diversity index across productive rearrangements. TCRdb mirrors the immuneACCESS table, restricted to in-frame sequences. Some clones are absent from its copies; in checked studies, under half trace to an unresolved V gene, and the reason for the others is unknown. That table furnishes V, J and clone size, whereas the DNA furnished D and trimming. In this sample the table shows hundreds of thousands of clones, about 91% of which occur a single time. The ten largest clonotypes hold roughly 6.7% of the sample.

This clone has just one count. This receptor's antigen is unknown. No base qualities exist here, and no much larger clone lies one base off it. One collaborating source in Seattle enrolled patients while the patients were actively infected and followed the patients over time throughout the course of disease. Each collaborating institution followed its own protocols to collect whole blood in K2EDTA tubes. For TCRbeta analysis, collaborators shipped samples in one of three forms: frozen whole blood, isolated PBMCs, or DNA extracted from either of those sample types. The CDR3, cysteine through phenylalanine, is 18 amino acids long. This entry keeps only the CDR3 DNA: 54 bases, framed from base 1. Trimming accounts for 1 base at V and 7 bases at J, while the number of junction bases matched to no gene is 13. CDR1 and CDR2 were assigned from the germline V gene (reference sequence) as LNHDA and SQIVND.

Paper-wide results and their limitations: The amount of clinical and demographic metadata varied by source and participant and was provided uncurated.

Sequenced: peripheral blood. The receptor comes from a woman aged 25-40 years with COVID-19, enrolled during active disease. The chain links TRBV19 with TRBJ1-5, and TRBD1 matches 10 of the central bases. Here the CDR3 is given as CASSIVAIGTGERQPQHF. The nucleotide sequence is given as TGTGCCAGTAGTATAGTTGCCATCGGGACAGGGGAACGGCAGCCCCAGCATTTT.